These T cell receptor beta chains were read from a single sample in a study of cytomegalovirus exposure and HLA in healthy donors. Method: immunoSEQ multiplex PCR; TCRdb's copy keeps in-frame clones and lacks some. Of 110,000 to 150,000 clones listed, about 94% are singletons. The source material was PBMCs. The receptor source for this set is a man aged 18 to 29 in good health and CMV-seropositive. Both conserved end residues are part of each CDR3. D genes are given only for firm matches. Part of the rows lack a size; the others show once, few, many or a class for expanded clones.

abundance,d_gene,j_gene,v_gene,CDR3aa,CDR3nt
.,TRBD1,TRBJ1-2,TRBV28,CASSFRDRGPNYGYTF,TGTGCCAGCAGTTTCCGGGACAGGGGGCCTAACTATGGCTACACCTTC
.,TRBD2,TRBJ2-3,TRBV28,CASSLLGEGATDTQYF,TGTGCCAGCAGCCTGCTAGGGGAGGGAGCCACAGATACGCAGTATTTT
once,TRBD2,TRBJ2-5,TRBV28,CASSLSGSEETQYF,TGTGCCAGCAGTCTTAGCGGGAGTGAAGAGACCCAGTACTTC
.,.,TRBJ2-5,TRBV5-1,CASSVQYQETQYF,TGCGCCAGCAGCGTTCAGTACCAAGAGACCCAGTACTTC
.,TRBD1,TRBJ2-7,TRBV7-8,CASSLEGQGNYEQYF,TGTGCCAGCAGCCTCGAGGGACAGGGGAACTACGAGCAGTACTTC
.,TRBD2,TRBJ2-7,TRBV28,CASSSGLAIYEQYF,TGTGCCAGCAGTTCCGGACTAGCGATTTACGAGCAGTACTTC
.,TRBD1,TRBJ2-6,TRBV29-1,CSVRVGTGGQGSGANVLTF,TGCAGCGTTCGAGTCGGGACAGGGGGCCAGGGGTCTGGGGCCAACGTCCTGACTTTC
.,TRBD2,TRBJ2-7,TRBV27,CASSFFQRGAYEQYF,TGTGCCAGCAGTTTCTTCCAGCGGGGGGCCTACGAGCAGTACTTC
.,TRBD2,TRBJ2-1,TRBV6-5,CASRGTAGVYNEQFF,TGTGCCAGCAGGGGAACGGCGGGAGTCTACAATGAGCAGTTCTTC
once,TRBD2,TRBJ2-1,TRBV27,CASSTRAGGSYNEQFF,TGTGCCAGCAGTACCAGAGCGGGAGGCTCCTACAATGAGCAGTTCTTC
.,TRBD1,TRBJ2-6,TRBV28,CASSFRGQGAGANVLTF,TGTGCCAGCAGTTTTCGAGGACAGGGGGCTGGGGCCAACGTCCTGACTTTC
.,TRBD2,TRBJ2-1,TRBV25-1,CASSEYLASGRIDEQFF,TGTGCCAGCAGTGAATATCTCGCTAGCGGGAGGATCGATGAGCAGTTCTTC
.,TRBD1,TRBJ2-2,TRBV6-6,CASRPDRGDTGELFF,TGTGCCAGCAGACCCGACAGGGGGGACACCGGGGAGCTGTTTTTT
.,.,TRBJ2-7,TRBV6-7,CASRPAGTYEQYF,TGTGCCAGCAGACCAGCGGGCACCTACGAGCAGTACTTC
.,TRBD2,TRBJ2-1,TRBV27,CASSLNLGLADGNEQFF,TGTGCCAGCAGTTTAAACTTGGGACTAGCGGATGGGAATGAGCAGTTCTTC
few,.,TRBJ1-6,TRBV9,CASSLRTDSPLHF,TGTGCCAGCAGCCTCCGGACTGATTCACCCCTCCACTTT
.,TRBD2,TRBJ2-1,TRBV11-2,CASSSMGLAVLNEQFF,TGTGCCAGCAGCTCAATGGGACTAGCGGTCCTCAATGAGCAGTTCTTC
once,.,TRBJ2-7,TRBV18,CASSPLTGASYEQYF,TGTGCCAGCTCACCACTCACAGGCGCCTCCTACGAGCAGTACTTC
once,.,TRBJ1-1,TRBV7-8,CASSLVAWSTEAFF,TGTGCCAGCAGCTTAGTAGCCTGGAGTACTGAAGCTTTCTTT
.,TRBD2,TRBJ2-2,TRBV2,CASSTWGGSGELFF,TGTGCCAGCAGTACGTGGGGGGGGTCCGGGGAGCTGTTTTTT
.,.,TRBJ1-1,TRBV6-5,CASSLPGRNTEAFF,TGTGCCAGCAGTTTGCCCGGGAGGAACACTGAAGCTTTCTTT
once,TRBD1,TRBJ1-1,TRBV27,CASSLYQGDYTEAFF,TGTGCCAGCAGTTTGTACCAGGGGGACTACACTGAAGCTTTCTTT
.,.,TRBJ2-3,TRBV20-1,CSAREARKEYF,TGCAGTGCTAGAGAGGCCAGGAAGGAGTATTTT
.,.,TRBJ2-5,TRBV7-9,CASRTLLVPGQETQYF,TGTGCCAGCAGAACTCTCCTTGTGCCAGGACAAGAGACCCAGTACTTC
.,.,TRBJ2-6,TRBV5-1,CASSLTVSGANVLTF,TGCGCCAGCAGCTTAACAGTCTCTGGGGCCAACGTCCTGACTTTC
.,TRBD1,TRBJ2-1,TRBV9,CASMRDRGSNEQFF,TGTGCCAGCATGAGGGACAGGGGTAGCAATGAGCAGTTCTTC
.,TRBD2,TRBJ2-7,TRBV19,CASSTGTSGYEQYF,TGTGCCAGTAGTACTGGGACTAGCGGCTACGAGCAGTACTTC
.,TRBD2,TRBJ2-1,TRBV18,CASSPQAGGFYNEQFF,TGTGCCAGCTCACCCCAGGCGGGGGGCTTTTACAATGAGCAGTTCTTC
.,.,TRBJ2-5,TRBV20-1,CSGLGGLTQYF,TGCAGTGGCCTAGGGGGTTTGACCCAGTACTTC
.,.,TRBJ1-1,TRBV6-5,CASSYFPGQNTEAFF,TGTGCCAGCAGTTATTTTCCAGGCCAGAACACTGAAGCTTTCTTT
.,TRBD1,TRBJ1-5,TRBV19,CASSKGQGLQPQHF,TGTGCCAGTAGTAAAGGACAGGGCCTGCAGCCCCAGCATTTT
.,TRBD2,TRBJ2-7,TRBV2,CASSGGWSYEQYF,TGTGCCAGCTCGGGAGGGTGGTCCTACGAGCAGTACTTC
.,.,TRBJ1-1,TRBV7-9,CASSTTPGGPNTEAFF,TGTGCCAGCAGCACGACCCCGGGAGGCCCGAACACTGAAGCTTTCTTT
few,.,TRBJ2-3,TRBV6-5,CASSYAGASTDTQYF,TGTGCCAGCAGTTACGCGGGGGCTTCCACAGATACGCAGTATTTT
.,TRBD2,TRBJ2-2,TRBV5-6,CASSGDGRPGELFF,TGTGCCAGCAGCGGGGACGGGAGGCCCGGGGAGCTGTTTTTT
.,.,TRBJ1-1,TRBV5-1,CASSSGLEDTEAFF,TGCGCCAGCAGCTCCGGACTGGAGGACACTGAAGCTTTCTTT
.,.,TRBJ2-2,TRBV27,CASSLGKYTGELFF,TGTGCCAGCAGTTTAGGCAAATACACCGGGGAGCTGTTTTTT
.,.,TRBJ2-7,TRBV5-1,CASSTSLGKSSYEQYF,TGCGCCAGCAGCACTAGTTTAGGGAAAAGCTCCTACGAGCAGTACTTC
few,.,TRBJ1-5,TRBV5-1,CASSPEGGQSHQPQHF,TGCGCCAGCAGCCCCGAGGGGGGGCAATCCCATCAGCCCCAGCATTTT
.,TRBD2,TRBJ2-7,TRBV19,CASSVSSGRVEVYEQYF,TGTGCCAGTAGTGTCTCTAGCGGGAGAGTGGAAGTCTACGAGCAGTACTTC
.,TRBD2,TRBJ2-1,TRBV27,CASSLHSLAGVLYNEQFF,TGTGCCAGCAGTTTACACTCACTAGCGGGAGTTCTCTACAATGAGCAGTTCTTC
.,TRBD2,TRBJ2-7,TRBV28,CASSVLAGATNEQYF,TGTGCCAGCAGTGTTCTAGCGGGAGCTACAAACGAGCAGTACTTC
once,TRBD1,TRBJ2-7,TRBV27,CASSSIFRDRGIHEQYF,TGTGCCAGCAGTTCTATCTTCCGGGACAGGGGTATCCACGAGCAGTACTTC
.,TRBD1,TRBJ1-1,TRBV29-1,CSAEGQGNTEAFF,TGCAGCGCGGAGGGACAGGGGAACACTGAAGCTTTCTTT
.,TRBD1,TRBJ2-3,TRBV5-1,CASSLLTGGITDTQYF,TGCGCCAGCAGCTTGTTGACAGGGGGCATCACAGATACGCAGTATTTT
.,TRBD1,TRBJ1-5,TRBV6-6,CASSSPGGGQPQHF,TGTGCCAGCAGTTCCCCAGGGGGTGGGCAGCCCCAGCATTTT
.,.,TRBJ1-2,TRBV21-1,CASSPHPDRDPGYTF,TGTGCCAGCAGCCCTCATCCTGACAGGGATCCCGGCTACACCTTC
.,TRBD2,TRBJ2-2,TRBV5-1,CASSLASGENTGELFF,TGCGCCAGCAGCTTGGCGAGCGGGGAAAACACCGGGGAGCTGTTTTTT